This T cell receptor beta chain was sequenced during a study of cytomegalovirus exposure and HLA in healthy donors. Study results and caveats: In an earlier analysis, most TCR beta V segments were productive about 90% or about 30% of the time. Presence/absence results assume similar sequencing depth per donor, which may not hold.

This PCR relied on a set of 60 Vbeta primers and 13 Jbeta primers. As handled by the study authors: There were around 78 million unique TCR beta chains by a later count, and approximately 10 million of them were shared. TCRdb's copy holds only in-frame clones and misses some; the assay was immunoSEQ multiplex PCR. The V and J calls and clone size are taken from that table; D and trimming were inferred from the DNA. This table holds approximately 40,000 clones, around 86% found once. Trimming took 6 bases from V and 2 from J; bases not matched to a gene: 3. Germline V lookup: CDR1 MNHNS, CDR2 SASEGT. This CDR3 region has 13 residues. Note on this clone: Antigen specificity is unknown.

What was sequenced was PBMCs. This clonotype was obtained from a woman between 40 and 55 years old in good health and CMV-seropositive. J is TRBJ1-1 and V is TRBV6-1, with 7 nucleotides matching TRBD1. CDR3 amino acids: CASRDRFNTEAFF. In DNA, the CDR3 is TGTGCCAGCAGGGACAGGTTTAACACTGAAGCTTTCTTT.